This record concerns one TCR beta chain sequence. This record belongs to a study of blood T cell repertoires in COVID-19. Study overall: Samples representing acute and convalescent COVID-19 were sourced from the United States, Italy and Spain. PBMCs, B-cell-depleted T cells, or T cells were the source of the cDNA or gDNA that made up the material.

In the study's own analysis: Estimation of nucleated cell counts relied on the amplification of reference gene primers. Using immunoSEQ multiplex PCR, the repertoire was profiled, and TCRdb retains in-frame clones only, with some absent. V, J and clone size reflect that table, while D and trimming were determined from the DNA. Altogether about 170,000 clones are present, 90% to 95% being singletons, with the ten largest covering 3.5% to 5%. CDR3 size: 13 residues. V lost 0 bases and J lost 7, with 9 bases in between. Germline assignment: CDR1 GTSNPN and CDR2 SVGIG (reference sequence). The chain uses TRBV30 and TRBJ2-2, with D tentatively TRBD2 (5 bases). This receptor was obtained from a woman aged 50 to 65 with acute or convalescent COVID-19. Sequencing was carried out using peripheral blood. As DNA, the CDR3 is TGTGCCTGGAGTGTTGGGAGTGGCGGGGAGCTGTTTTTT. Its translation: CAWSVGSGGELFF.